These 25 T cell receptor beta chains share one sample of origin, sequenced in a study of shared clonotypes between healthy human individuals. TCRdb's copy holds only in-frame clones and misses some; the assay was immunoSEQ multiplex PCR. The sample has 700,000 or so clones, more than 70% seen once. Sequencing used memory CD4+ T cells sorted from blood. Subset noted: CD45RA-negative fraction. The receptors were gathered from a woman aged 25 to 39 in good health.

The rearrangement joins TRBV11-3 to TRBJ1-4; 9 bases line up with TRBD1. Germline V gene sequence: CDR1 SGHNT, CDR2 YENEEA. Germline trimming cut 8 bases from V and 5 bases from J; bases unmatched to any gene: 6. The CDR3 runs to 14 residues. The CDR3 region is CASFRQGVNEKLFF. CDR3 coding DNA: TGTGCCAGCTTCAGACAGGGGGTAAATGAAAAACTGTTTTTT. Supplemented by reference TRBV11-3 and TRBJ1-4, the full variable domain reads EAGVVQSPRYKIIEKKQPVAFWCNPISGHNTLYWYLQNLGQGPELLIRYENEEAVDDSQLPKDRFSAERLKGVDSTLKIQPAELGDSAVYLCASFRQGVNEKLFFGSGTQLSVL.

This clone turned up a few times. This chain links TRBV30 with TRBJ1-6; D unresolved. Germline V CDR1 and CDR2: GTSNPN, SVGIG (reference sequence). V lost 0 bases to trimming and J lost 5 bases, with 8 bases between them. This CDR3 comprises 14 residues. The DNA for the CDR3 is TGTGCCTGGAGTGTAGGATCCGATAATTCACCCCTCCACTTT. Protein: CAWSVGSDNSPLHF.

This clone showed up just once. The chain links TRBV7-2 to TRBJ1-5; possible D gene TRBD1, 5 bases. There are 15 residues in the CDR3. Looked up from germline, CDR1 is SGHTA and CDR2 is FQGNSA. The ends were cut back, 5 bases at V and 4 bases at J, with 15 bases in the middle. The CDR3 loop reads CASSKTALSNQPQHF. CDR3 DNA sequence: TGTGCCAGCAGCAAGACAGCTCTGTCTAATCAGCCCCAGCATTTT. The full variable domain, with the rest looked up from reference TRBV7-2 and TRBJ1-5, is GAGVSQSPSNKVTEKGKDVELRCDPISGHTALYWYRQSLGQGLEFLIYFQGNSAPDKSGLPSDRFSAERTGGSVSTLTIQRTQQEDSAVYLCASSKTALSNQPQHFGDGTRLSIL.

The chain recombines TRBV7-2 with TRBJ2-7; 9 bases are a match to TRBD2. V was clipped by 1 base and J by 6 bases; unmatched bases: 7. This CDR3 has 15 amino acids. Germline V CDR1 and CDR2: SGHTA, FQGNSA. The CDR3: CASSLVGTSSLEQYF. CDR3 sequence (DNA): TGTGCCAGCAGCTTAGTTGGGACTAGCTCTCTCGAGCAGTACTTC.

In its sample, this clone was seen many times. This chain joins TRBV6-5 and TRBJ1-4, with D tentatively TRBD1 (5 bases). CDR1 and CDR2 from the germline V gene are MNHEY and SVGAGI. The CDR3 extends over 15 amino acids. The V gene lost 6 bases and the J gene lost 0 bases, with 11 bases spanning the gap. CDR3 in amino acids: CASSPGDATNEKLFF. DNA of the CDR3: TGTGCCAGCAGCCCGGGGGATGCAACTAATGAAAAACTGTTTTTT.

This clone has only a few counts. The rearrangement uses TRBV6-4 and TRBJ2-1, with TRBD2 matching 8 bases. This CDR3 is built from 18 residues. Trimming cost V 0 bases and J 8 bases; bases outside gene matches: 15. CDR1 is MRHNA, CDR2 SNTAGT, per germline. CDR3: CASSDSRRAGVEIYEQFF. CDR3 DNA sequence: TGTGCCAGCAGTGACTCGAGGAGAGCGGGAGTGGAAATCTATGAGCAGTTCTTC.

The rearrangement uses TRBV19 and TRBJ2-2; D gene ambiguous. The CDR3 is 13 residues long. Germline V gene data show CDR1 as LNHDA and CDR2 as SQIVND (reference sequence). The V and J ends lost 5 bases and 6 bases respectively, with 10 bases between them. This CDR3 reads CASSRRRSGELFF. As DNA, the CDR3 is TGTGCCAGTAGTCGTCGTAGGTCCGGGGAGCTGTTTTTT.

In its sample, this clone was seen once. V is TRBV6-1 and J is TRBJ2-1; tentative D call: TRBD1 (5 bases). CDR3 length: 16 residues. V was pared by 1 base and J by 10 bases, with 20 bases between. Germline V gives CDR1 MNHNS, CDR2 SASEGT. The CDR3 here is CASSEVLPSGSQEQFF. CDR3 in DNA: TGTGCCAGCAGTGAAGTACTACCTTCAGGGTCACAGGAGCAGTTCTTC.

V and J are TRBV5-1 and TRBJ2-4; either TRBD1 or TRBD2 may fit D (5 bases each). V was cut by 2 bases and J by 6 bases, with 15 bases left in between. CDR3 length equals 15 residues. CDR1 and CDR2 (germline): SGHRS, YFSETQ. CDR3 amino acids: CASSLAGASGNIQYF. Written as DNA, the CDR3 is TGCGCCAGCAGCTTAGCCGGGGCCTCGGGAAACATTCAGTACTTC.

The chain is built from TRBV4-1 and TRBJ2-7, with D unclear. The CDR3 spans 12 residues. The germline CDR1 and CDR2 sequences are MGHRA and YSYEKL. The V and J ends lost 0 bases and 6 bases respectively, with 6 bases between them. The CDR3 DNA reads as TGCGCCAGCAGCCAAGACGTGACCGAGCAGTACTTC. As protein: CASSQDVTEQYF.

The chain joins TRBV28 to TRBJ1-1; 7 nucleotides align to TRBD1. This CDR3 comprises 14 residues. Germline assignment: CDR1 MDHEN and CDR2 SYDVKM. With 5 bases clipped from V and 8 bases from J, the junction kept 11 bases outside the gene matches. This chain's CDR3 is CASSLRQGKGEAFF. The DNA for the CDR3 is TGTGCCAGCAGTCTTCGACAGGGCAAGGGGGAAGCTTTCTTT.

The chain employs TRBV7-6 and TRBJ1-1; perhaps TRBD1 as D (6 bases). Germline V gene lookup returns CDR1 SGHVS and CDR2 FNYEAQ. The CDR3 runs to 16 residues. The V and J ends lost 0 bases and 0 bases respectively, with 11 bases between them. In nucleotides, the CDR3 is TGTGCCAGCAGCTTAGCGTCGGGGGCCATGAACACTGAAGCTTTCTTT. This gives the protein CASSLASGAMNTEAFF. The entire variable domain, with the rest obtained from reference TRBV7-6 and TRBJ1-1, is as follows: GAGVSQSPRYKVTKRGQDVALRCDPISGHVSLYWYRQALGQGPEFLTYFNYEAQQDKSGLPNDRFSAERPEGSISTLTIQRTEQRDSAMYRCASSLASGAMNTEAFFGQGTRLTVV.

This clone appeared a single time. The rearrangement uses TRBV18 and TRBJ2-7, with TRBD1 matching over 8 bases. The trim removed 6 bases at V and 1 base at J, leaving 5 bases unmatched. CDR1 KGHSH and CDR2 LQKENI come from the germline V gene. This CDR3 is built from 14 residues. The chain's CDR3 is CASSPWTGSYEQYF. CDR3 in DNA: TGTGCCAGCTCCCCGTGGACAGGGTCCTACGAGCAGTACTTC.

This clone was observed many times. The chain is built from TRBV5-7 and TRBJ1-1; D unresolved. TRBV5-7 is filed as an ORF, its function uncertain. The CDR3 totals 14 residues. The V end lost 6 bases, the J end lost 0 bases, and 12 bases lay between the germline ends. The CDR3 DNA reads as TGTGCCAGCATCCTACCCTATTTGAACACTGAAGCTTTCTTT. Translating gives CASILPYLNTEAFF.

V is TRBV19 and J is TRBJ1-5, with D maybe TRBD1 (5 bases). CDR3 size: 15 residues. In germline, CDR1 is LNHDA, CDR2 SQIVND (reference sequence). Deletions cut 3 bases from V and 2 bases from J, with 11 bases between. CDR3 sequence: CASSMGQVGNQPQHF. Here the CDR3 DNA reads TGTGCCAGTAGTATGGGGCAGGTGGGCAATCAGCCCCAGCATTTT.

V is TRBV28 and J is TRBJ1-5; TRBD1 might be the D (5 bases). The CDR3 length is 15 residues. CDR1 is MDHEN, CDR2 SYDVKM, per germline. Trimming took off 6 bases at V and 3 bases at J, with 15 bases between the two ends. This CDR3 reads CASRETVRVNQPQHF. Here the CDR3 DNA reads TGTGCCAGCAGGGAGACAGTTAGGGTCAATCAGCCCCAGCATTTT.

The chain employs TRBV5-1 and TRBJ2-3; 9 bases match TRBD2. This CDR3 is built from 16 residues. Germline lookup yields CDR1 SGHRS and CDR2 YFSETQ. J was trimmed by 4 bases and V by 0 bases; bases with no gene match: 6. CDR3 region: CASSLAPSGKSDTQYF. The CDR3 nucleotides read TGCGCCAGCAGCTTGGCCCCTAGCGGGAAGTCAGATACGCAGTATTTT. Drawing the rest from reference TRBV5-1 and TRBJ2-3, the complete variable domain is KAGVTQTPRYLIKTRGQQVTLSCSPISGHRSVSWYQQTPGQGLQFLFEYFSETQRNKGNFPGRFSGRQFSNSRSEMNVSTLELGDSALYLCASSLAPSGKSDTQYFGPGTRLTVL.

Only a few counts were recorded for this clone. CDR3 amino acids: CASSHFSGRSSYNEQFF. Here the CDR3 DNA reads TGTGCCAGCAGCCACTTTAGCGGGAGGAGCTCCTACAATGAGCAGTTCTTC. The chain employs TRBV14 and TRBJ2-1; 10 bases are shared with TRBD2. Germline assignment: CDR1 SGHDN and CDR2 FVKESK. V dropped 3 bases and J dropped 0; count of bases not matched to a gene: 5. The CDR3 extends over 17 amino acids.

The V and J genes are TRBV11-2 and TRBJ2-3, with D perhaps matching TRBD2 (6 bases). V was trimmed by 1 base and J by 5 bases, leaving 13 bases between them. This CDR3 contains 15 residues. CDR1 and CDR2 from the germline V gene are SGHAT and FQNNGV. The CDR3 DNA is TGTGCCAGCAGCTTAGGCGGGGTAGGGATAGATACGCAGTATTTT. This translates into CASSLGGVGIDTQYF. The entire variable domain, with the rest obtained from reference TRBV11-2 and TRBJ2-3, is as follows: EAGVAQSPRYKIIEKRQSVAFWCNPISGHATLYWYQQILGQGPKLLIQFQNNGVVDDSQLPKDRFSAERLKGVDSTLKIQPAKLEDSAVYLCASSLGGVGIDTQYFGPGTRLTVL.

The chain has TRBV6-1 and TRBJ2-7; a possible D gene is TRBD1 (6 bases). Germline V gives CDR1 MNHNS, CDR2 SASEGT. The ends were cut back, 2 bases at V and 2 bases at J, with 10 bases in the middle. The CDR3 sequence is 14 residues long. The CDR3 loop reads CASSERQVTYEQYF. CDR3 nucleotides: TGTGCCAGCAGTGAAAGACAGGTGACCTACGAGCAGTACTTC.

This clone has a single count. J is TRBJ2-6 and V is TRBV19, with D hard to call. Germline V gene sequence: CDR1 LNHDA, CDR2 SQIVND (reference sequence). The CDR3 runs to 16 residues. Trimming removed 3 bases from V and 4 bases from J, with 13 bases in between. CDR3 sequence: CASSILGSAGANVLTF. CDR3 bases: TGTGCCAGTAGTATCCTTGGTTCCGCCGGGGCCAACGTCCTGACTTTC. Combining the CDR3 with reference TRBV19 and TRBJ2-6 gives the whole variable domain DGGITQSPKYLFRKEGQNVTLSCEQNLNHDAMYWYRQDPGQGLRLIYYSQIVNDFQKGDIAEGYSVSREKKESFPLTVTSAQKNPTAFYLCASSILGSAGANVLTFGAGSRLTVL.

The J gene is TRBJ2-3, the V gene TRBV7-2; the D is unclear. The germline V gene has CDR1 SGHTA and CDR2 FQGNSA. Deletions cut 1 base from V and 2 bases from J, with 7 bases between. This CDR3 is 14 amino acids long. The DNA of the CDR3 is TGTGCCAGCAGCTTAGTGGGGTACACAGATACGCAGTATTTT. It encodes CASSLVGYTDTQYF.

The rearrangement joins TRBV28 to TRBJ2-3, with D perhaps matching TRBD2 (6 bases). The V and J ends lost 4 bases and 2 bases respectively, with 19 bases between them. Germline loops: CDR1 MDHEN, CDR2 SYDVKM. CDR3 length equals 17 residues. The CDR3 here is CASSWGVNSGLTDTQYF. CDR3 bases: TGTGCCAGCAGTTGGGGGGTTAATAGCGGACTCACAGATACGCAGTATTTT.

This clone was seen more than once but under ten times. The chain carries TRBV30 and TRBJ2-3; 7 bases are shared with TRBD1. Looked up from germline, CDR1 is GTSNPN and CDR2 is SVGIG (reference sequence). The CDR3 consists of 13 residues. Unmatched junction bases numbered 7, after V lost 5 bases and J lost 5 bases. This CDR3 is CAWEPGQRDTQYF. The CDR3 bases are TGTGCCTGGGAACCGGGACAGAGAGATACGCAGTATTTT.

V is TRBV7-2 and J is TRBJ2-3; D remains unclear. Germline lookup yields CDR1 SGHTA and CDR2 FQGNSA. The CDR3 is 15 amino acids. Trimming removed 1 base at V and 0 bases at J, with 8 bases between. The CDR3 region is CASSLEKLSTDTQYF. The CDR3 nucleotides read TGTGCCAGCAGCTTAGAGAAGTTAAGCACAGATACGCAGTATTTT.